This is a list of T cell receptor beta chains from one sample in a study of beta chain features in type 1 diabetes. Libraries were prepared by immunoSEQ multiplex PCR; TCRdb keeps only in-frame clonotypes and omits some of them. The sample has about 620,000 clones; about a sixth are singletons. The specimen sequenced was naive CD4+ T cells from blood. The receptors were gathered from a man younger than 35 in good health. Each CDR3 is given with its conserved first and last residue. The order of the fields is CDR3 DNA, CDR3 protein, D gene, V gene, J gene, clone size. D genes are given only for firm matches. The listing skips clone size in some rows; elsewhere it reads once, few, many or a size class.

cdr3_nt: TGTGCCAGCAGCTTAGTTGGCCGCTCCTACGAGCAGTACTTC
cdr3_aa: CASSLVGRSYEQYF
d_call: .
v_call: TRBV13
j_call: TRBJ2-7
clone_size: .

cdr3_nt: TGTGCCACCAGCAGAGTTTTTCCGGACTCGCAGTATTTT
cdr3_aa: CATSRVFPDSQYF
d_call: .
v_call: TRBV15
j_call: TRBJ2-3
clone_size: few

cdr3_nt: TGTGCCAGCAGTTCCCCTCATAGGGCCCAGTACTTC
cdr3_aa: CASSSPHRAQYF
d_call: .
v_call: TRBV28
j_call: TRBJ2-5
clone_size: few

cdr3_nt: TGTGCCATCAGTCCGCTAGCGGGGGGGAGCACAGATACGCAGTATTTT
cdr3_aa: CAISPLAGGSTDTQYF
d_call: TRBD2
v_call: TRBV10-3
j_call: TRBJ2-3
clone_size: many

cdr3_nt: TGTGCCAGCAGCTCCCGAATCCAGGGGACCTACGAGCAGTACTTC
cdr3_aa: CASSSRIQGTYEQYF
d_call: .
v_call: TRBV5-4
j_call: TRBJ2-7
clone_size: few

cdr3_nt: TGTGCTAGTGGTCTAACAGGGGGCTACAACAATGAGCAGTTCTTC
cdr3_aa: CASGLTGGYNNEQFF
d_call: TRBD1
v_call: TRBV12-5
j_call: TRBJ2-1
clone_size: few

cdr3_nt: TGTGCCGTCGGGAGGACAGATACGCAGTATTTT
cdr3_aa: CAVGRTDTQYF
d_call: TRBD2
v_call: TRBV19
j_call: TRBJ2-3
clone_size: .

cdr3_nt: TGTGCCAGCAGTGTAGACTCTCACACAGATACGCAGTATTTT
cdr3_aa: CASSVDSHTDTQYF
d_call: .
v_call: TRBV2
j_call: TRBJ2-3
clone_size: .

cdr3_nt: TGCGCCAGCAGCCAACAGACAGCCGAAGAGACCCAGTACTTC
cdr3_aa: CASSQQTAEETQYF
d_call: .
v_call: TRBV5-1
j_call: TRBJ2-5
clone_size: .

cdr3_nt: TGTGCCAGCAGGCGCACAGGGGGTACTAATGAAAAACTGTTTTTT
cdr3_aa: CASRRTGGTNEKLFF
d_call: TRBD1
v_call: TRBV7-2
j_call: TRBJ1-4
clone_size: few

cdr3_nt: TGCGCCAGCAGCTTTCGAACCACCTACGAGCAGTACTTC
cdr3_aa: CASSFRTTYEQYF
d_call: .
v_call: TRBV5-1
j_call: TRBJ2-7
clone_size: .

cdr3_nt: TGTGCCTGGAGTCTTGGACTAGCTTCGGGGACCCAGTACTTC
cdr3_aa: CAWSLGLASGTQYF
d_call: TRBD2
v_call: TRBV30
j_call: TRBJ2-5
clone_size: few

cdr3_nt: TGTGCCAGCAGCCGGGGACAGGGGTTAGCCGGGGAGCTGTTTTTT
cdr3_aa: CASSRGQGLAGELFF
d_call: TRBD1
v_call: TRBV11-2
j_call: TRBJ2-2
clone_size: .

cdr3_nt: TGTGCCAGTAGTATTCGCACAGGGGGGGCTCAGCCCCAGCATTTT
cdr3_aa: CASSIRTGGAQPQHF
d_call: TRBD1
v_call: TRBV19
j_call: TRBJ1-5
clone_size: .

cdr3_nt: TGTGCCAGCAGAGGGAGAACCGGGGAGCTGTTTTTT
cdr3_aa: CASRGRTGELFF
d_call: .
v_call: TRBV2
j_call: TRBJ2-2
clone_size: .

cdr3_nt: TGCAGCGTTGAGGGGGAGGGAACCCGTGAAGCTTTCTTT
cdr3_aa: CSVEGEGTREAFF
d_call: .
v_call: TRBV29-1
j_call: TRBJ1-1
clone_size: few

cdr3_nt: TGTGCCAGCAGCTCTGGACAGGGGGCGAAGATCTATGGCTACACCTTC
cdr3_aa: CASSSGQGAKIYGYTF
d_call: TRBD1
v_call: TRBV7-2
j_call: TRBJ1-2
clone_size: .

cdr3_nt: TGTGCCAGCAGTTCGGCGGGGACAGGGATCTACGAGCAGTACTTC
cdr3_aa: CASSSAGTGIYEQYF
d_call: TRBD1
v_call: TRBV27
j_call: TRBJ2-7
clone_size: .

cdr3_nt: TGTGCCAGCTCACCGGGACTCTCCGCAACTAATGAAAAACTGTTTTTT
cdr3_aa: CASSPGLSATNEKLFF
d_call: .
v_call: TRBV18
j_call: TRBJ1-4
clone_size: .

cdr3_nt: TGTGCCAGCAGCCAAGATCTCGGGACAGGGAATCTCTATGGCTACACCTTC
cdr3_aa: CASSQDLGTGNLYGYTF
d_call: TRBD1
v_call: TRBV4-2
j_call: TRBJ1-2
clone_size: .

cdr3_nt: TGTGCCAGCAGCTTATTCACCTGGAAAGAGACCCAGTACTTC
cdr3_aa: CASSLFTWKETQYF
d_call: .
v_call: TRBV7-9
j_call: TRBJ2-5
clone_size: .

cdr3_nt: TGTGCCAGCAGCCCCATGGGGTCTAATGAAAAACTGTTTTTT
cdr3_aa: CASSPMGSNEKLFF
d_call: .
v_call: TRBV7-2
j_call: TRBJ1-4
clone_size: .

cdr3_nt: TGTGCCTGGAGGGTGGGCCCAGATACGCAGTATTTT
cdr3_aa: CAWRVGPDTQYF
d_call: .
v_call: TRBV30
j_call: TRBJ2-3
clone_size: .

cdr3_nt: TGTGCAAGTCGACGCCCCCCGGGACAGGGGATTCGCTACGAGCAGTACTTC
cdr3_aa: CASRRPPGQGIRYEQYF
d_call: .
v_call: TRBV12-2
j_call: TRBJ2-7
clone_size: .

cdr3_nt: TGCGCCAGCAGCCGTCTTTCATACTCGACAGGGAGATACTACGAGCAGTACTTC
cdr3_aa: CASSRLSYSTGRYYEQYF
d_call: TRBD1
v_call: TRBV5-1
j_call: TRBJ2-7
clone_size: few

cdr3_nt: TGTGCCAGCAGTAAACGTGGAAACACTGAAGCTTTCTTT
cdr3_aa: CASSKRGNTEAFF
d_call: .
v_call: TRBV6-4
j_call: TRBJ1-1
clone_size: few

cdr3_nt: TGTGCCAGCAGCCGCGCCAAACTAGCGGGGGACTACAATGAGCAGTTCTTC
cdr3_aa: CASSRAKLAGDYNEQFF
d_call: TRBD2
v_call: TRBV14
j_call: TRBJ2-1
clone_size: .

cdr3_nt: TGTGCCAGCAGATCATCTGGGGCCAACGTCCTGACTTTC
cdr3_aa: CASRSSGANVLTF
d_call: .
v_call: TRBV27
j_call: TRBJ2-6
clone_size: few

cdr3_nt: TGTGCCACCAGCAGAGACAGGGTTAATAGAGCTTTCTTT
cdr3_aa: CATSRDRVNRAFF
d_call: .
v_call: TRBV15
j_call: TRBJ1-1
clone_size: .

cdr3_nt: TGTGCCAGCAGCCTCCAGACAAGGAACACTGAAGCTTTCTTT
cdr3_aa: CASSLQTRNTEAFF
d_call: .
v_call: TRBV7-2
j_call: TRBJ1-1
clone_size: few

cdr3_nt: TGTGCCAGCAGTGAAAATCAGGGTAATGAGCAGTTCTTC
cdr3_aa: CASSENQGNEQFF
d_call: .
v_call: TRBV6-1
j_call: TRBJ2-1
clone_size: .

cdr3_nt: TGTGCCAGCAGCTTGGGGTTAGAAGTTATAGCTTTCTTT
cdr3_aa: CASSLGLEVIAFF
d_call: .
v_call: TRBV7-2
j_call: TRBJ1-1
clone_size: .

cdr3_nt: TGTGCCAGCAGAGCACGCGGGGGGACAGAGACCCAGTACTTC
cdr3_aa: CASRARGGTETQYF
d_call: TRBD2
v_call: TRBV2
j_call: TRBJ2-5
clone_size: .

cdr3_nt: TGTGCCAGCAGCTCGGCAGTCGCAGGAGGGATCAGTCAGCCCCAGCATTTT
cdr3_aa: CASSSAVAGGISQPQHF
d_call: .
v_call: TRBV7-2
j_call: TRBJ1-5
clone_size: once

cdr3_nt: TGTGCCAGCAGCTTTGGGGGAGGTAACACAGATACGCAGTATTTT
cdr3_aa: CASSFGGGNTDTQYF
d_call: .
v_call: TRBV7-9
j_call: TRBJ2-3
clone_size: .

cdr3_nt: TGTGCCAGCAGCTTGACAGCTCCGGGAATCTCTGGAAACACCATATATTTT
cdr3_aa: CASSLTAPGISGNTIYF
d_call: .
v_call: TRBV5-6
j_call: TRBJ1-3
clone_size: .

cdr3_nt: TGCGCCAGCAGCCAAGAGGCAGGGCCTTTCCACGAGCAGTACTTC
cdr3_aa: CASSQEAGPFHEQYF
d_call: .
v_call: TRBV4-1
j_call: TRBJ2-7
clone_size: .

cdr3_nt: TGTGCCACCAGCAGAGATCGGGTAGCTAACTATGGCTACACCTTC
cdr3_aa: CATSRDRVANYGYTF
d_call: .
v_call: TRBV15
j_call: TRBJ1-2
clone_size: few

cdr3_nt: TGTGCCAGCAGTGATAGGGTTACCGCCGGGGGAAACACCATATATTTT
cdr3_aa: CASSDRVTAGGNTIYF
d_call: .
v_call: TRBV9
j_call: TRBJ1-3
clone_size: few

cdr3_nt: TGTGCCAGCAGCTTAGATCACCCACGGCAGTACTTC
cdr3_aa: CASSLDHPRQYF
d_call: .
v_call: TRBV7-9
j_call: TRBJ2-7
clone_size: .

cdr3_nt: TGCGCCAGCAGCTTGTCGGAGGGACAGAGAAGGTACACCTTC
cdr3_aa: CASSLSEGQRRYTF
d_call: TRBD1
v_call: TRBV5-1
j_call: TRBJ1-2
clone_size: .

cdr3_nt: TGCGCCAGCAGCTTGGAGGTTCGGCAGGCCATCTCCTACGAGCAGTACTTC
cdr3_aa: CASSLEVRQAISYEQYF
d_call: .
v_call: TRBV5-1
j_call: TRBJ2-7
clone_size: .

cdr3_nt: TGTGCCAGCAGCTTAAGGGAAGGGTGGCAGGGGGTAAACAATGAGCAGTTCTTC
cdr3_aa: CASSLREGWQGVNNEQFF
d_call: TRBD1
v_call: TRBV7-9
j_call: TRBJ2-1
clone_size: .

cdr3_nt: TGTGCCAGCAGCCCTGGAGGGATCGGCACAGATACGCAGTATTTT
cdr3_aa: CASSPGGIGTDTQYF
d_call: .
v_call: TRBV4-2
j_call: TRBJ2-3
clone_size: .

cdr3_nt: TGTGCCAGCAGCCAAGGGCAGGCCTACGAGCAGTACTTC
cdr3_aa: CASSQGQAYEQYF
d_call: .
v_call: TRBV4-2
j_call: TRBJ2-7
clone_size: few

cdr3_nt: TGTGCCAGCAGGCGGGCAGGGATCGGTCAGCCCCAGCATTTT
cdr3_aa: CASRRAGIGQPQHF
d_call: .
v_call: TRBV28
j_call: TRBJ1-5
clone_size: few

cdr3_nt: TGTGCCAGCAGCCTTAGGGGGGGCACTGAAGCTTTCTTT
cdr3_aa: CASSLRGGTEAFF
d_call: .
v_call: TRBV5-4
j_call: TRBJ1-1
clone_size: .